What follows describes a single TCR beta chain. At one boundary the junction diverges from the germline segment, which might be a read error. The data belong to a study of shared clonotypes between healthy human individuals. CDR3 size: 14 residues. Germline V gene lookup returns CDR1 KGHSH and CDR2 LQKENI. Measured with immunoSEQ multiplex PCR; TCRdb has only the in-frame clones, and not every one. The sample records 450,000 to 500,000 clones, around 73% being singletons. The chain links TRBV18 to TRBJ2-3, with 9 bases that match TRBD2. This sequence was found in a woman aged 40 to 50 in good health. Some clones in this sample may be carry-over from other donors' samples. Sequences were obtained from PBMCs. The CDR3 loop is CASSPLAGVDTRYF. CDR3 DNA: TGTGCCAGCTCACCACTAGCGGGAGTTGATACGCGGTATTTT. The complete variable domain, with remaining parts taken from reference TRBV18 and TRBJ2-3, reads NAGVMQNPRHLVRRRGQEARLRCSPMKGHSHVYWYRQLPEEGLKFMVYLQKENIIDESGMPKERFSAEFPKEGPSILRIQQVVRGDSAAYFCASSPLAGVDTRYFGPGTRLTVL.